One and the same sample provided the 5 T cell receptor beta chains below, sequenced in a study of T cell responses to AZD1222 COVID-19 vaccine. Using immunoSEQ multiplex PCR, the repertoire was profiled, and TCRdb retains in-frame clones only, with some absent. The table records fewer than 85,000 clones, 80% to 90% of them present only once. The input for sequencing was peripheral blood, taken on day 0 of AZD1222 vaccination. All receptors derive from an adult in good health.

V usage is TRBV27 and J usage is TRBJ2-7; 7 positions match TRBD1. CDR1 MNHEY and CDR2 SMNVEV come from the germline V gene (reference sequence). Germline trimming cut 2 bases from V and 3 bases from J; bases unmatched to any gene: 4. This CDR3 is 14 amino acids long. The CDR3 reads CASSLITGDYEQYF. CDR3 DNA: TGTGCCAGCAGTTTAATTACAGGGGACTACGAGCAGTACTTC.

The chain combines TRBV20-1 with TRBJ2-1; TRBD1 might be the D (5 bases). In germline, CDR1 is DFQATT, CDR2 SNEGSKA (reference sequence). The V end was cut by 6 bases, the J end by 7 bases, with 10 bases between. This CDR3 has 11 residues. The CDR3 nucleotides are TGCAGTGCCGGACGGACAAATGAGCAGTTCTTC. It specifies CSAGRTNEQFF.

The gene calls are TRBV6-5 and TRBJ1-1, with D perhaps matching TRBD1 (6 bases). The CDR3 runs to 11 residues. CDR1 and CDR2 (germline): MNHEY, SVGAGI. The CDR3 spells CGVGGNTEAFF. The CDR3, as DNA: TGTGGGGTAGGGGGGAACACTGAAGCTTTCTTT.

For the CDR3, the DNA is TGTGCCAGCAGCGTGCGGGTATCCTACGAGCAGTACTTC. The encoded protein is CASSVRVSYEQYF. The chain employs TRBV6-5 and TRBJ2-7; D may be TRBD2 (5 bases). The ends were cut back, 6 bases at V and 1 base at J, with 10 bases in the middle. Germline V gives CDR1 MNHEY, CDR2 SVGAGI. The CDR3 sequence is 13 residues long.

The V gene is TRBV28, the J gene TRBJ2-1; possible D gene TRBD1, 5 bases. Germline V gene data show CDR1 as MDHEN and CDR2 as SYDVKM. This CDR3 contains 16 residues. Trimming took 6 bases from V and 8 from J, leaving 23 bases between them. CDR3 loop: CASSSVDSELTHEQFF. The DNA for the CDR3 is TGTGCCAGCAGCTCGGTAGACAGTGAGCTTACCCATGAGCAGTTCTTC.